This is a list of T cell receptor beta chains from one sample in a study of shared clonotypes between healthy human individuals. The method was immunoSEQ multiplex PCR; TCRdb's version includes in-frame clones alone and lacks a portion of them. Seen here are about 2.4 million clones, 85% to 95% observed once, and the top ten hold 0.13% to 0.15%. Source material: naive CD4+ T cells sorted from blood. All receptors derive from a man aged 18 to 30 in good health. The CDR3 runs from the conserved cysteine through the conserved F or W. D genes are given only for firm matches. Some rows have no size entry. The others give once, few or many, or a class for an expanded clone.

d_gene: TRBD1; j_gene: TRBJ1-2; v_gene: TRBV5-4; abundance: -; CDR3nt: TGTGCCAGCAGCCACTGGGACAGAATTAACTATGGCTACACCTTC; CDR3aa: CASSHWDRINYGYTF
d_gene: -; j_gene: TRBJ1-3; v_gene: TRBV18; abundance: -; CDR3nt: TGTGCCAGCTCACCGACAGGAATCTCTGGAAACACCATATATTTT; CDR3aa: CASSPTGISGNTIYF
d_gene: -; j_gene: TRBJ1-2; v_gene: TRBV28; abundance: once; CDR3nt: TGTGCCAGCAAAGCAGGGCCGGGGTATGGCTACACCTTC; CDR3aa: CASKAGPGYGYTF
d_gene: TRBD2; j_gene: TRBJ2-1; v_gene: TRBV18; abundance: -; CDR3nt: TGTGCCAGCTCACCAGCGGGAGTCAATGAGCAGTTCTTC; CDR3aa: CASSPAGVNEQFF
d_gene: -; j_gene: TRBJ2-1; v_gene: TRBV11-2; abundance: -; CDR3nt: TGTGCCAGCAGCTTAGAGGTCGGCGGGACAAACTACAATGAGCAGTTCTTC; CDR3aa: CASSLEVGGTNYNEQFF
d_gene: -; j_gene: TRBJ2-7; v_gene: TRBV18; abundance: -; CDR3nt: TGTGCCAGCTCACCTAATCCACAGGGCCCCTACGAGCAGTACTTC; CDR3aa: CASSPNPQGPYEQYF
d_gene: TRBD1; j_gene: TRBJ1-1; v_gene: TRBV28; abundance: -; CDR3nt: TGTGCCAGCAGTTTAAGACAGGGGCAAGCTTTCTTT; CDR3aa: CASSLRQGQAFF
d_gene: TRBD1; j_gene: TRBJ2-3; v_gene: TRBV10-3; abundance: -; CDR3nt: TGTGCCATCAGTGAGAGGGGACAGAGCACAGATACGCAGTATTTT; CDR3aa: CAISERGQSTDTQYF
d_gene: TRBD2; j_gene: TRBJ2-3; v_gene: TRBV29-1; abundance: -; CDR3nt: TGCAGCTCTAGCGGGGGACCAGATACGCAGTATTTT; CDR3aa: CSSSGGPDTQYF
d_gene: -; j_gene: TRBJ2-1; v_gene: TRBV5-1; abundance: -; CDR3nt: TGCGCCAGCGCTTATGGGGGAGCAAGTGGCAATGAGCAGTTCTTC; CDR3aa: CASAYGGASGNEQFF
d_gene: -; j_gene: TRBJ1-1; v_gene: TRBV6-5; abundance: -; CDR3nt: TGTGCCAGCAGTTACACGGAAGCCACTGAAGCTTTCTTT; CDR3aa: CASSYTEATEAFF
d_gene: -; j_gene: TRBJ1-1; v_gene: TRBV9; abundance: once; CDR3nt: TGTGCCAGCAGCGTATATGGGGGCAACACTGAAGCTTTCTTT; CDR3aa: CASSVYGGNTEAFF
d_gene: -; j_gene: TRBJ1-1; v_gene: TRBV11-2; abundance: -; CDR3nt: TGTGCCAGCAGCTTGGGGGTCAAGAACACTGAAGCTTTCTTT; CDR3aa: CASSLGVKNTEAFF
d_gene: -; j_gene: TRBJ2-7; v_gene: TRBV5-1; abundance: -; CDR3nt: TGCGCCAGCAGCTTGGCCTCTGGGGGAAGGAGCTCCTACGAGCAGTACTTC; CDR3aa: CASSLASGGRSSYEQYF
d_gene: TRBD2; j_gene: TRBJ2-2; v_gene: TRBV7-2; abundance: -; CDR3nt: TGTGCCAGCAGCTCGGGACTAGCGGGCGGGGAGCTGTTTTTT; CDR3aa: CASSSGLAGGELFF
d_gene: TRBD1; j_gene: TRBJ2-5; v_gene: TRBV4-1; abundance: -; CDR3nt: TGCGCCAGCAGCCGGACAGGGCTGGGACAAGAGACCCAGTACTTC; CDR3aa: CASSRTGLGQETQYF
d_gene: TRBD1; j_gene: TRBJ1-6; v_gene: TRBV28; abundance: -; CDR3nt: TGTGCCAGCAGTTTACTCCAAGGGGGGGGACAGGGGAATAATTCACCCCTCCACTTT; CDR3aa: CASSLLQGGGQGNNSPLHF
d_gene: TRBD1; j_gene: TRBJ1-2; v_gene: TRBV6-5; abundance: -; CDR3nt: TGTGCCAGCAGTACTTGGACAGGGAACCATGGCTACACCTTC; CDR3aa: CASSTWTGNHGYTF
d_gene: -; j_gene: TRBJ2-3; v_gene: TRBV4-3; abundance: -; CDR3nt: TGCGCCAGCAGCCAAGATAGGGGAAAAACAGATACGCAGTATTTT; CDR3aa: CASSQDRGKTDTQYF
d_gene: TRBD2; j_gene: TRBJ2-3; v_gene: TRBV11-2; abundance: -; CDR3nt: TGTGCCAGCAGCTTAAGATCGGGGGGAAACACAGATACGCAGTATTTT; CDR3aa: CASSLRSGGNTDTQYF
d_gene: -; j_gene: TRBJ2-5; v_gene: TRBV18; abundance: -; CDR3nt: TGTGCCAGCTCACCGGCCCGTGGAGGAAAGAAAGAGACCCAGTACTTC; CDR3aa: CASSPARGGKKETQYF
d_gene: -; j_gene: TRBJ2-3; v_gene: TRBV19; abundance: -; CDR3nt: TGTGCCACGGGACTGGGCTTGTTGGTGTATTTT; CDR3aa: CATGLGLLVYF
d_gene: TRBD1; j_gene: TRBJ1-6; v_gene: TRBV14; abundance: once; CDR3nt: TGTGCCAGCAGCCAGACAGGGGGCTCCTATAATTCACCCCTCCACTTT; CDR3aa: CASSQTGGSYNSPLHF
d_gene: TRBD2; j_gene: TRBJ2-5; v_gene: TRBV4-3; abundance: -; CDR3nt: TGCGCCAGCAGCCGAGATTTAGCGGGAGGGGAGACCCAGTACTTC; CDR3aa: CASSRDLAGGETQYF
d_gene: -; j_gene: TRBJ2-5; v_gene: TRBV7-2; abundance: -; CDR3nt: TGTGCCAGCAGCTTAGGGGTTCGTGAGACCCAGTACTTC; CDR3aa: CASSLGVRETQYF
d_gene: -; j_gene: TRBJ2-5; v_gene: TRBV5-1; abundance: -; CDR3nt: TGCGCCAGCAGCTTGGATCGACGGGGCCAAGAGACCCAGTACTTC; CDR3aa: CASSLDRRGQETQYF
d_gene: -; j_gene: TRBJ2-7; v_gene: TRBV13; abundance: -; CDR3nt: TGTGCCAGCAGCTGGGACGGTTCACACGAGCAGTACTTC; CDR3aa: CASSWDGSHEQYF
d_gene: TRBD1; j_gene: TRBJ1-3; v_gene: TRBV7-9; abundance: -; CDR3nt: TGTGCCAGCAGCCCACGACAGGGCTCTGGAAACACCATATATTTT; CDR3aa: CASSPRQGSGNTIYF
d_gene: TRBD2; j_gene: TRBJ2-5; v_gene: TRBV11-3; abundance: -; CDR3nt: TGTGCCAGCAGCCAGGGTGCGGGACTAGCGGAAGAGACCCAGTACTTC; CDR3aa: CASSQGAGLAEETQYF
d_gene: TRBD2; j_gene: TRBJ2-6; v_gene: TRBV6-1; abundance: -; CDR3nt: TGTGCCAGCAGTGCAGGGAGGGACTCTTTTTCCGGGGCCAACGTCCTGACTTTC; CDR3aa: CASSAGRDSFSGANVLTF
d_gene: TRBD1; j_gene: TRBJ1-6; v_gene: TRBV5-6; abundance: -; CDR3nt: TGTGCCAGCAGCGGCGGGACAGGCAATTCACCCCTCCACTTT; CDR3aa: CASSGGTGNSPLHF
d_gene: TRBD1; j_gene: TRBJ2-1; v_gene: TRBV20-1; abundance: -; CDR3nt: TGCAGTGCGATCTTGGGACAGGGGAAGTTCTTC; CDR3aa: CSAILGQGKFF
d_gene: -; j_gene: TRBJ1-5; v_gene: TRBV28; abundance: -; CDR3nt: TGTGCCAGCAGGCCACAGGGAGGCAGCAATCAGCCCCAGCATTTT; CDR3aa: CASRPQGGSNQPQHF
d_gene: TRBD1; j_gene: TRBJ2-5; v_gene: TRBV7-3; abundance: -; CDR3nt: TGTGCCAGCAGCGTTGGACAGGGGCTGGGGGAGACCCAGTACTTC; CDR3aa: CASSVGQGLGETQYF
d_gene: -; j_gene: TRBJ2-7; v_gene: TRBV19; abundance: -; CDR3nt: TGTGCCAGTAGTATCGCCGGGTCAATCAGCTCCTACGAGCAGTACTTC; CDR3aa: CASSIAGSISSYEQYF
d_gene: -; j_gene: TRBJ1-2; v_gene: TRBV5-4; abundance: -; CDR3nt: TGTGCCAGCAGCTTGGGGGCAGCTTACTATGGCTACACCTTC; CDR3aa: CASSLGAAYYGYTF
d_gene: TRBD1; j_gene: TRBJ1-6; v_gene: TRBV7-9; abundance: few; CDR3nt: TGTGCCAGCAGCTTCGGGACAGGGAGAACCCTCCACTTT; CDR3aa: CASSFGTGRTLHF
d_gene: -; j_gene: TRBJ1-1; v_gene: TRBV7-3; abundance: -; CDR3nt: TGTGCCAGCAGCTTAGGTGGAGGCCCCTATGAAGCTTTCTTT; CDR3aa: CASSLGGGPYEAFF
d_gene: TRBD2; j_gene: TRBJ2-3; v_gene: TRBV19; abundance: -; CDR3nt: TGTGCCAGTCGGACTAGCGGGAGTTCAGATACGCAGTATTTT; CDR3aa: CASRTSGSSDTQYF
d_gene: -; j_gene: TRBJ1-5; v_gene: TRBV12-5; abundance: -; CDR3nt: TGTGCTAGTGGTTTGGTAAGTTTGAGGGAGGAGAGCAATCAGCCCCAGCATTTT; CDR3aa: CASGLVSLREESNQPQHF
d_gene: TRBD1; j_gene: TRBJ2-7; v_gene: TRBV6-1; abundance: -; CDR3nt: TGTGCCAGCAGTGACAGGGCCGGGGACAGCCCTTACGAGCAGTACTTC; CDR3aa: CASSDRAGDSPYEQYF
d_gene: -; j_gene: TRBJ1-2; v_gene: TRBV6-1; abundance: -; CDR3nt: TGTGCCAGCAGTGACAGGTTTTCCGCTAACTATGGCTACACCTTC; CDR3aa: CASSDRFSANYGYTF
d_gene: -; j_gene: TRBJ1-3; v_gene: TRBV5-1; abundance: few; CDR3nt: TGCGCCAGCAGCTTGGGGGAGAGCTCTGGAAACACCATATATTTT; CDR3aa: CASSLGESSGNTIYF
d_gene: TRBD1; j_gene: TRBJ1-5; v_gene: TRBV19; abundance: -; CDR3nt: TGTGCCAGTCGCTCTATCCCCCCCGGACAGGGGGCTAGTCAGCCCCAGCATTTT; CDR3aa: CASRSIPPGQGASQPQHF
d_gene: -; j_gene: TRBJ1-1; v_gene: TRBV28; abundance: -; CDR3nt: TGTGCCAGCAGGCCGGGGGGGCGGAGGGACACTGAAGCTTTCTTT; CDR3aa: CASRPGGRRDTEAFF
d_gene: -; j_gene: TRBJ2-7; v_gene: TRBV28; abundance: -; CDR3nt: TGTGCCAGCAGTTTGGGGGGCACGAACGAGCAGTACTTC; CDR3aa: CASSLGGTNEQYF
d_gene: TRBD1; j_gene: TRBJ2-3; v_gene: TRBV11-2; abundance: -; CDR3nt: TGTGCCAGCAGCTTAGGAACAGGGGGGACAGATACGCAGTATTTT; CDR3aa: CASSLGTGGTDTQYF
d_gene: TRBD2; j_gene: TRBJ2-1; v_gene: TRBV11-3; abundance: -; CDR3nt: TGTGCCAGCAGCTTAGATTGGACTAGGGGCTTACATGAGCAGTTCTTC; CDR3aa: CASSLDWTRGLHEQFF
d_gene: TRBD2; j_gene: TRBJ2-2; v_gene: TRBV12-5; abundance: -; CDR3nt: TGTGCTAGTGGTTTGGTACTAGCGGGAGTAGCCGGGGAGCTGTTTTTT; CDR3aa: CASGLVLAGVAGELFF
d_gene: -; j_gene: TRBJ1-1; v_gene: TRBV9; abundance: few; CDR3nt: TGTGCCAGCAGCGTATTAGGGGCATTGAACACTGAAGCTTTCTTT; CDR3aa: CASSVLGALNTEAFF
d_gene: -; j_gene: TRBJ2-2; v_gene: TRBV18; abundance: -; CDR3nt: TGTGCCAGCTCACCTGGGCTCACCGGGGAGCTGTTTTTT; CDR3aa: CASSPGLTGELFF
d_gene: -; j_gene: TRBJ2-1; v_gene: TRBV7-2; abundance: -; CDR3nt: TGTGCCAGCAGCTTAAGGGGGGCTGGAGGATCCTACAATGAGCAGTTCTTC; CDR3aa: CASSLRGAGGSYNEQFF
d_gene: TRBD1; j_gene: TRBJ2-7; v_gene: TRBV6-5; abundance: -; CDR3nt: TGTGCCAGCAGCAACACAGGGGATCCCCTCTACGAGCAGTACTTC; CDR3aa: CASSNTGDPLYEQYF
d_gene: -; j_gene: TRBJ1-5; v_gene: TRBV28; abundance: -; CDR3nt: TGTGCCAGCAGTTTATCAAAAGGGGCCCTACTCTATAGCAATCAGCCCCAGCATTTT; CDR3aa: CASSLSKGALLYSNQPQHF
d_gene: TRBD1; j_gene: TRBJ2-5; v_gene: TRBV10-3; abundance: -; CDR3nt: TGTGCCACCGGGACAGGGGAGGGGGACCAGTACTTC; CDR3aa: CATGTGEGDQYF
d_gene: TRBD1; j_gene: TRBJ1-4; v_gene: TRBV27; abundance: -; CDR3nt: TGTGCCAGCAGCCCACAGGGGGCAACTAATGAAAAACTGTTTTTT; CDR3aa: CASSPQGATNEKLFF
d_gene: TRBD1; j_gene: TRBJ2-7; v_gene: TRBV7-8; abundance: -; CDR3nt: TGTGCCAGCAGCTTAGTCGGGACAGGGGGGCACGAGCAGTACTTC; CDR3aa: CASSLVGTGGHEQYF
d_gene: TRBD1; j_gene: TRBJ1-6; v_gene: TRBV6-5; abundance: -; CDR3nt: TGTGCCAGCAGTCCCGGGACAGGGGTCCGCTCACCCCTCCACTTT; CDR3aa: CASSPGTGVRSPLHF
d_gene: -; j_gene: TRBJ1-1; v_gene: TRBV9; abundance: once; CDR3nt: TGTGCCAGCAGCGGAAGACAGGATCGGAACACTGAAGCTTTCTTT; CDR3aa: CASSGRQDRNTEAFF